The 22 T cell receptor beta chains in this list originate from one sample, sequenced in a study of Tregs in tolerant kidney transplant recipients. Method: immunoSEQ multiplex PCR; TCRdb's copy keeps in-frame clones and lacks some. This repertoire shows approximately 99,000 clones, around 90% found once; its top ten account for approximately 0.35%. Sequencing was performed on CD4+ T cells from blood, taken before the transplant. The receptors were gathered from a human donor who received a combined kidney and bone marrow transplant.

The sample holds a few counts of this clone. This chain links TRBV7-2 with TRBJ2-7; maybe TRBD2 (7 bases). V was clipped by 1 base and J by 6 bases, with 10 bases between them. CDR3 size: 13 residues. Germline V gene sequence: CDR1 SGHTA, CDR2 FQGNSA. In DNA, the CDR3 is TGTGCCAGCAGCTTAGGCGGGGGCCTCGAGCAGTACTTC. It encodes CASSLGGGLEQYF.

The chain couples TRBV7-8 to TRBJ1-2, with D unclear. This CDR3 is 16 amino acids long. Deletions cut 5 bases from V and 5 bases from J, with 21 bases between. The germline V gene has CDR1 SGHVS and CDR2 FQNEAQ. The CDR3 here is CASSPVLSRYLYGYTF. The CDR3 coding sequence is TGTGCCAGCAGCCCGGTCCTTTCAAGATATCTATATGGCTACACCTTC.

This chain connects TRBV12-5 to TRBJ2-2; tentative D call: TRBD1 (6 bases). The CDR3 totals 13 residues. The ends were cut back, 6 bases at V and 7 bases at J, with 12 bases in the middle. The germline V gene has CDR1 LGHNT and CDR2 FRNRAP. CDR3 sequence: CASGLTGYGELFF. DNA of the CDR3: TGTGCTAGTGGGCTAACAGGGTACGGGGAGCTGTTTTTT. The complete variable domain, with remaining parts taken from reference TRBV12-5 and TRBJ2-2, reads DARVTQTPRHKVTEMGQEVTMRCQPILGHNTVFWYRQTMMQGLELLAYFRNRAPLDDSGMPKDRFSAEMPDATLATLKIQPSEPRDSAVYFCASGLTGYGELFFGEGSRLTVL.

This clone was seen just once. The V gene is TRBV6-1, the J gene TRBJ1-4; D is ambiguous. Germline V lookup: CDR1 MNHNS, CDR2 SASEGT. The CDR3 extends over 13 amino acids. V was clipped by 10 bases and J by 6 bases, with 15 bases between them. The CDR3, as DNA: TGTGCCACTGCGGTGGAGGTGGATGAAAAACTGTTTTTT. It translates to CATAVEVDEKLFF.

The chain recombines TRBV7-8 with TRBJ2-3; a possible D gene is TRBD2 (5 bases). Trimming pared 1 base from V and 3 bases from J, leaving 8 bases between. The CDR3 is made up of 14 amino acids. CDR1 and CDR2 from the germline V gene are SGHVS and FQNEAQ. The CDR3 region is CASSLEWETDTQYF. The CDR3, as DNA: TGTGCCAGCAGCTTAGAATGGGAGACAGATACGCAGTATTTT.

This clone was counted a single time. The rearrangement links TRBV5-1 to TRBJ2-7, with 8 bases identical to TRBD2. Losses at the gene ends were 5 bases for V and 6 bases for J; bases not matched to a gene: 13. Germline CDR1 is SGHRS and CDR2 is YFSETQ. The CDR3 loop spans 15 amino acids. This CDR3 reads CASRAGSSGGGEQYF. CDR3 nucleotides: TGCGCCAGCAGGGCGGGTTCGAGCGGGGGCGGCGAGCAGTACTTC.

The J gene is TRBJ1-3, the V gene TRBV5-1; D remains ambiguous. Germline V gene lookup returns CDR1 SGHRS and CDR2 YFSETQ. The CDR3 consists of 14 residues. Trimming pared 2 bases from V and 8 bases from J, leaving 14 bases between. CDR3 coding DNA: TGCGCCAGCAGCTTACCAGACAAGGTAGACACCATATATTTT. It yields the protein CASSLPDKVDTIYF.

This sequence joins TRBV4-3 and TRBJ2-1; D call uncertain. V was clipped by 0 bases and J by 0 bases, with 12 bases between them. The CDR3 extends over 17 amino acids. Looked up from germline, CDR1 is LGHNA and CDR2 is YSLEER. The chain's CDR3 is CASSQDTRWSSYNEQFF. Written as DNA, the CDR3 is TGCGCCAGCAGCCAAGATACCCGTTGGAGCTCCTACAATGAGCAGTTCTTC.

The chain has TRBV6-6 and TRBJ2-7, with TRBD2 as a possible D gene (5 bases). The germline V and J ends were trimmed by 8 bases and 4 bases, with 12 bases remaining between them. The CDR3 runs to 12 residues. The germline V gene has CDR1 MNHNY and CDR2 SVGAGI (reference sequence). CDR3: CASSNSGYEQYF. The CDR3 coding sequence is TGTGCCAGCTCGAATTCGGGATACGAGCAGTACTTC.

The gene calls are TRBV7-2 and TRBJ1-2, with TRBD1 matching 7 bases. Germline CDR1 and CDR2: SGHTA and FQGNSA. The CDR3 is made up of 15 amino acids. V lost 1 base and J lost 7; bases outside the gene matches: 9. The CDR3 DNA follows: TGTGCCAGCAGCTTAGTAGTTGCCAGGGGGTTTGGCTACACCTTC. It is translated as CASSLVVARGFGYTF.

The rearrangement uses TRBV4-1 and TRBJ2-3, with 11 positions matching TRBD2. V shed 4 bases and J 3 bases; nucleotides not matched to a gene: 9. Germline V lookup: CDR1 MGHRA, CDR2 YSYEKL. The CDR3 spans 17 residues. The CDR3 DNA sequence: TGCGCCAGCAGCCCGAGCGAGGCTAGCGGGAGGACAGATACGCAGTATTTT. This sequence encodes CASSPSEASGRTDTQYF.

The rearrangement uses TRBV25-1 and TRBJ2-6; D gene uncertain. Trimming cost V 4 bases and J 6 bases, with 4 bases left between them. Germline V lookup: CDR1 MGHDK, CDR2 SYGVNS. This CDR3 comprises 12 residues. CDR3 sequence: CASSVVANVLTF. The CDR3, as DNA: TGTGCCAGCAGTGTCGTGGCCAACGTCCTGACTTTC.

The chain uses TRBV19 and TRBJ1-2, with 11 bases fitting TRBD1. The germline V gene has CDR1 LNHDA and CDR2 SQIVND (reference sequence). The CDR3 sequence is 15 residues long. The ends lost 4 bases at V and 4 bases at J; junction bases unmatched: 5. Here the CDR3 DNA reads TGTGCCAGTAGTACCGGGACAGGGGGGGGCTATGGCTACACCTTC. Amino acids: CASSTGTGGGYGYTF. Full variable domain (missing parts from reference TRBV19 and TRBJ1-2): DGGITQSPKYLFRKEGQNVTLSCEQNLNHDAMYWYRQDPGQGLRLIYYSQIVNDFQKGDIAEGYSVSREKKESFPLTVTSAQKNPTAFYLCASSTGTGGGYGYTFGSGTRLTVV.

This clone was seen more than once but under ten times. CDR3 protein: CASSPNGRGTEQFF. CDR3 in DNA: TGTGCCAGCTCACCCAACGGCAGGGGGACTGAGCAGTTCTTC. This chain joins TRBV18 and TRBJ2-1; TRBD1 matches at 7 bases. V dropped 3 bases and J dropped 9; count of bases not matched to a gene: 8. CDR1 is KGHSH and CDR2 is LQKENI in the germline V gene. The CDR3 sequence is 14 residues long.

The chain is built from TRBV2 and TRBJ2-1; 13 bases match TRBD2. Germline CDR1 and CDR2: SNHLY and FYNNEI. This CDR3 has 13 residues. The junction had 1 base not matched to a gene; V was cut back by 6 bases and J by 8 bases. The CDR3 reads CASSGLAGDEQFF. The CDR3 DNA reads as TGTGCCAGCAGCGGACTAGCGGGGGATGAGCAGTTCTTC.

V gene TRBV28 combines with J gene TRBJ2-4; the D gene is possibly TRBD2 (7 bases). The CDR3 is 16 residues long. CDR1 MDHEN and CDR2 SYDVKM come from the germline V gene. Trimming took 9 bases from V and 1 from J, leaving 19 bases between them. CDR3 residues: CASSTPGGAAKNIQYF. CDR3 in DNA: TGTGCCAGTTCTACGCCGGGGGGCGCTGCCAAAAACATTCAGTACTTC.

This sequence joins TRBV4-3 and TRBJ1-4; D is possibly TRBD1 (5 bases). Trimming shortened V by 2 bases and J by 10 bases, and 11 bases separated the two germline ends. The CDR3 covers 13 residues. Germline V gene lookup returns CDR1 LGHNA and CDR2 YSLEER. In nucleotides, the CDR3 is TGCGCCAGCAGCCAATTGACAGAGGCAAAACTGTTTTTT. This translates into CASSQLTEAKLFF.

The chain links TRBV4-1 to TRBJ1-2; maybe TRBD1 (5 bases). This CDR3 contains 15 residues. Trimming shortened V by 1 base and J by 8 bases, and 17 bases separated the two germline ends. Germline V lookup: CDR1 MGHRA, CDR2 YSYEKL. The CDR3 loop reads CASSQGGLRRGGYTF. CDR3 sequence (DNA): TGCGCCAGCAGCCAAGGGGGACTCCGGAGAGGAGGCTACACCTTC.

The gene calls are TRBV2 and TRBJ2-7, with TRBD2 matching 8 bases. Germline lookup yields CDR1 SNHLY and CDR2 FYNNEI. The CDR3 spans 14 residues. J lost 7 bases, V lost 6 bases, and 11 bases had no gene match. The CDR3 nucleotides read TGTGCCAGCAGCACTGCGGGGGGCCTATTGGAGCAGTACTTC. This translates into CASSTAGGLLEQYF.

The chain uses TRBV7-6 and TRBJ2-7; TRBD2 is a possible D gene (6 bases). From germline, CDR1 is SGHVS and CDR2 FNYEAQ. The V and J ends lost 2 bases and 6 bases respectively, with 20 bases between them. This CDR3 is built from 16 residues. CDR3 sequence reads: CASSLRGAGTPTEQYF. CDR3 bases: TGTGCCAGCAGCTTAAGAGGTGCGGGAACCCCTACCGAGCAGTACTTC.

Only a few counts were recorded for this clone. V usage is TRBV28 and J usage is TRBJ1-2; D perhaps matches TRBD1 (6 bases). V lost 11 bases and J 7 bases, leaving 17 bases between the germline ends. The CDR3 spans 12 residues. Germline V CDR1 and CDR2: MDHEN, SYDVKM. The DNA of the CDR3 is TGTGCCTGCCGGGCAGGGGCGGCTGGCTACACCTTC. It yields the protein CACRAGAAGYTF.

CDR3 DNA sequence: TGCGCCAGCTCCCCGGTGCGGTATGAAGAGACCCAGTACTTC. It is translated as CASSPVRYEETQYF. The V gene is TRBV10-2, the J gene TRBJ2-5; unclear D gene. Germline V gene data show CDR1 as WSHSY and CDR2 as SAAADI. The CDR3 spans 14 residues. The ends were cut back, 8 bases at V and 3 bases at J, with 16 bases in the middle.